This TCR beta chain comes out of a study of cytomegalovirus exposure and HLA in healthy donors. PCR primers comprised 60 Vbeta and 13 Jbeta primers. Repertoires were generated with immunoSEQ multiplex PCR, while TCRdb's copy carries only in-frame clones and drops some. There are under 110,000 clones in the sample; 71% occur only once, and 2.8% lies in the top ten. Trimming took 6 bases from V and 6 from J, leaving 18 bases between them. CDR1 is MNHEY and CDR2 is SVGAGI in the germline V gene. The CDR3 runs 14 residues. Sequenced: PBMCs. The source of this sequence is a female donor in good health and CMV-seronegative. V is TRBV6-5 and J is TRBJ2-7, with D possibly TRBD1 on 6 matching bases. The CDR3 loop reads CASRRQVLDVEQYF. The CDR3 DNA follows: TGTGCCAGCAGAAGACAGGTTCTGGACGTCGAGCAGTACTTC.